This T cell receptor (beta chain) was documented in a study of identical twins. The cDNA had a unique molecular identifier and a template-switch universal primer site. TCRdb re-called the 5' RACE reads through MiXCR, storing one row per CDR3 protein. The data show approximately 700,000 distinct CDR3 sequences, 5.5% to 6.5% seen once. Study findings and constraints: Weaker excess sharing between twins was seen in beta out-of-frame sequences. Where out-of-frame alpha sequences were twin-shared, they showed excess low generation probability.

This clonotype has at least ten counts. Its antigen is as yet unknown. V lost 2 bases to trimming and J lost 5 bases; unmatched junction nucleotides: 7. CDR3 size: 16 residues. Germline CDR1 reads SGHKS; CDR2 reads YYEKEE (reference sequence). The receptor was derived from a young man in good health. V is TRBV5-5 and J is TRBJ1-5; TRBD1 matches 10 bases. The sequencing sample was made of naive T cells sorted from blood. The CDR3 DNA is TGTGCCAGCAGCTTATCTGACAGGGGGCAATATCAGCCCCAGCATTTT. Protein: CASSLSDRGQYQPQHF.